This is a list of T cell receptor beta chains from one sample in a study of beta chain features in type 1 diabetes. Here immunoSEQ multiplex PCR was the method, and the copy in TCRdb shows in-frame clones only, minus some. Among roughly 140,000 clones listed, under 60% were seen once. Sequenced material: Tregs from blood. The source is a man younger than 30 in good health. Each CDR3 is given with its conserved first and last residue. The order of the fields is V gene, D gene, CDR3 length, clone size, J gene, CDR3 protein, CDR3 DNA. A D gene is named only where the DNA matches it firmly. Expanded clones are given a class, and other clones once, few, many or no size at all.

>TRBV7-2|-|13|once|TRBJ2-7
CASSLPYSHEQYF
TGTGCCAGCAGCTTACCTTATTCCCACGAGCAGTACTTC
>TRBV7-2|-|15|-|TRBJ1-4
CASSLQVLANEKLFF
TGTGCCAGCAGCTTACAGGTCTTGGCTAATGAAAAACTGTTTTTT
>TRBV28|TRBD1|13|few|TRBJ1-2
CASLKGANYGYTF
TGTGCCAGCCTAAAGGGGGCCAACTATGGCTACACCTTC
>TRBV16|TRBD1|15|-|TRBJ1-4
CASSPGQGANEKLFF
TGTGCCAGCAGCCCAGGACAGGGGGCTAATGAAAAACTGTTTTTT
>TRBV6-6|-|14|-|TRBJ2-5
CASRQGGYQETQYF
TGTGCCAGCAGGCAGGGGGGCTACCAAGAGACCCAGTACTTC
>TRBV13|TRBD2|18|-|TRBJ2-1
CASSLGPGLAGSYNEQFF
TGTGCCAGCAGCTTAGGCCCTGGCCTAGCGGGGTCCTACAATGAGCAGTTCTTC
>TRBV12-5|-|12|-|TRBJ1-5
CASGISDQPQHF
TGTGCTAGTGGTATTTCCGATCAGCCCCAGCATTTT
>TRBV30|-|15|-|TRBJ1-6
CAWQGGGLNNSPLHF
TGTGCCTGGCAAGGGGGGGGACTGAATAATTCACCCCTCCACTTT
>TRBV19|TRBD1|13|-|TRBJ2-7
CTSGQGNSYEQYF
TGTACCAGTGGACAGGGAAACTCCTACGAGCAGTACTTC
>TRBV6-1|-|13|-|TRBJ2-4
CASSGQGRGIQYF
TGTGCCAGCAGTGGGCAGGGGAGGGGCATTCAGTACTTC
>TRBV28|-|11|-|TRBJ1-5
CASSFRQPQHF
TGTGCCAGCAGTTTCCGTCAGCCCCAGCATTTT
>TRBV5-1|-|13|-|TRBJ2-7
CASSNRVTYEQYF
TGCGCCAGCAGTAACAGGGTCACCTACGAGCAGTACTTC
>TRBV5-6|-|14|few|TRBJ1-2
CASSLVSSNYGYTF
TGTGCCAGCAGCTTGGTTAGCAGTAACTATGGCTACACCTTC
>TRBV28|TRBD2|14|-|TRBJ2-1
CASCPQLAGNEQFF
TGTGCCAGCTGCCCCCAACTAGCGGGAAATGAGCAGTTCTTC
>TRBV7-7|TRBD1|19|-|TRBJ2-2
CASSSRRDRVLPNTGELFF
TGTGCCAGCAGCTCCCGACGGGACAGGGTTCTTCCGAACACCGGGGAGCTGTTTTTT
>TRBV2|-|14|-|TRBJ1-5
CASRQGRSNQPQHF
TGTGCCAGCAGACAGGGACGTAGCAATCAGCCCCAGCATTTT
>TRBV7-9|-|15|-|TRBJ2-3
CASSLQQAGADTQYF
TGTGCCAGCAGCTTACAGCAGGCAGGTGCGGATACGCAGTATTTT
>TRBV6-6|TRBD2|16|-|TRBJ2-5
CASSYGGRGGKQTQYF
TGTGCCAGCAGTTACGGAGGGCGGGGGGGTAAGCAGACCCAGTACTTC
>TRBV7-3|TRBD1|17|-|TRBJ2-2
CASSSPPGTANTGELFF
TGTGCCAGCAGCTCACCGCCCGGGACAGCGAACACCGGGGAGCTGTTTTTT
>TRBV7-2|TRBD2|17|-|TRBJ2-7
CASSLRTSGGGGYEQYF
TGTGCCAGCAGCCTACGGACTAGCGGGGGGGGAGGATACGAGCAGTACTTC
>TRBV18|-|12|once|TRBJ2-7
CASSPDSLEQYF
TGTGCCAGCTCACCGGACAGCCTCGAGCAGTACTTC
>TRBV5-1|TRBD1|16|few|TRBJ2-1
CASSLLGGVSYNEQFF
TGCGCCAGCAGCTTGTTAGGGGGCGTCTCCTACAATGAGCAGTTCTTC
>TRBV7-2|-|14|-|TRBJ2-1
CASSPGLNSYEQFF
TGTGCCAGCAGCCCCGGACTAAATTCGTATGAGCAGTTCTTC
>TRBV5-1|-|14|-|TRBJ2-5
CASSSGGGVETQYF
TGCGCCAGCAGCTCTGGGGGGGGCGTGGAGACCCAGTACTTC
>TRBV28|TRBD1|13|-|TRBJ2-7
CASSPGQGYEQYF
TGTGCCAGCAGTCCCGGACAGGGTTACGAGCAGTACTTC
>TRBV2|-|15|-|TRBJ2-1
CASSDQGTSYNEQFF
TGTGCCAGCAGTGACCAGGGGACCTCCTACAATGAGCAGTTCTTC
>TRBV4-1|-|15|-|TRBJ2-1
CASKGGYSSYNEQFF
TGCGCCAGCAAGGGCGGGTATAGCTCCTACAATGAGCAGTTCTTC
>TRBV7-9|TRBD2|15|-|TRBJ2-3
CASSLSGTLTDTQYF
TGTGCCAGCAGCCTTAGCGGGACCCTCACAGATACGCAGTATTTT
>TRBV5-1|TRBD2|19|few|TRBJ2-1
CASSNRLAGGPGSYNEQFF
TGCGCCAGCAGCAATAGACTAGCGGGGGGGCCGGGCTCCTACAATGAGCAGTTCTTC